This T cell receptor (beta chain) was observed in a study of lymphopenia after photon versus proton radiotherapy (dated 2019 in TCRdb). Regarding the complete study: The study compared the immunological effects of photon versus proton radiation therapy in patients with gastrointestinal tumors who developed high-grade lymphopenia. The cohort included 20 patients with gastrointestinal tumors who developed lymphopenia after receiving either photon or proton therapy. The study was designed to characterize how the impact on the immune system differs between the two radiation modalities. Beyond this particular receptor, the publication reports: The survival association was examined only in patients who died, and the authors described better survival with proton therapy as a possibility, not as a demonstrated result. Relative stability during treatment was observed in proton-treated patients, whereas loss of naive T cells and TCR diversity and gain of effector/memory populations were observed in photon-treated patients. Among patients across the cohort who died, overall survival time showed an inverse correlation with a larger post-nadir drop in TCR diversity. After the lymphocyte count nadir, photon-treated repertoires showed oligoclonal expansion, especially of CD8+ Temra cells, which drove the drop in diversity.

About this clone itself: Its antigen specificity is not known. Base qualities are not recorded, but no much larger clone differs from it by a single base.

The library came from the immunoSEQ multiplex PCR assay. T cell repertoires were profiled with deep sequencing of rearranged TCR beta loci together with multiparametric flow cytometry. Entries here come from immuneACCESS through TCRdb and include only in-frame sequences with V and J called. Some clones fail to appear in such tables; in the studies checked, an unresolved V gene covers under half of the shortfall, and the cause of the remainder is unknown. The table for this sample lists 50,000 to 60,000 clones; 92% of them were counted only once. The ten largest clones take up more than 15% of the sample. According to the germline V gene, CDR1 reads SGDLS and CDR2 reads YYNGEE. The CDR3 runs 13 residues from the cysteine to the phenylalanine. Left in the record is the CDR3 DNA by itself, 39 bases read in frame from the first base. V and J lose 4 bases and 1 base, and a span of 8 bases separates them.

The V and J genes are TRBV9 and TRBJ1-1; there is no confident call for the D gene. The receptor was derived from a woman aged 40 to 50 with cholangiocarcinoma. The sequenced sample was peripheral blood, obtained from a patient treated with photon-based radiotherapy. CDR3 region: CASSLEPNTEAFF. Here is the DNA: TGTGCCAGCAGCCTAGAACCGAACACTGAAGCTTTCTTT.